What follows are 26 T cell receptor beta chains derived from one specimen sequenced in a study of T cell responses to AZD1222 COVID-19 vaccine. Sequencing was performed with immunoSEQ multiplex PCR; in TCRdb, only in-frame clones are kept and a portion is missing. The sample holds approximately 110,000 clones, about 90% seen once. Here the sequenced sample was peripheral blood, taken on day 0 of AZD1222 vaccination. These receptors originate from an adult in good health.

The chain employs TRBV12-5 and TRBJ1-1; the D gene is possibly TRBD1 (5 bases). The CDR3 is 14 amino acids. V lost 1 base to trimming and J lost 2 bases, with 8 bases between them. Germline lookup yields CDR1 LGHNT and CDR2 FRNRAP. CDR3 coding DNA: TGTGCTAGTGGTTTGGGGGGGAGAAACACTGAAGCTTTCTTT. It translates to CASGLGGRNTEAFF.

The chain is built from TRBV30 and TRBJ1-2, with 7 bases aligning to TRBD1. Germline assignment: CDR1 GTSNPN and CDR2 SVGIG (reference sequence). The CDR3 sequence is 13 residues long. V trimming: 5 bases; J trimming: 2 bases; junction bases outside the gene matches: 5. The CDR3 loop reads CAWDWTGNYGYTF. CDR3 nucleotides: TGTGCCTGGGACTGGACAGGCAACTATGGCTACACCTTC.

The CDR3 nucleotides are TGTGCCAGTACCAGGACCTGGGGAAATTCACCCCTCCACTTT. This encodes CASTRTWGNSPLHF. This chain joins TRBV19 and TRBJ1-6; D remains ambiguous. The length of the CDR3 is 14 residues. The germline V gene encodes CDR1 LNHDA and CDR2 SQIVND (reference sequence). Between the trimmed V and J ends, which lost 7 bases and 7 bases, there was a span of 14 bases.

V is TRBV4-2 and J is TRBJ2-7; D is possibly TRBD1 or TRBD2 (5 bases each). V was cut by 0 bases and J by 7 bases, with 16 bases left in between. Germline V gene data show CDR1 as LGHNA and CDR2 as YNFKEQ. The CDR3 is 15 residues long. The CDR3 sequence is CASSQDEQGVVEQYF. DNA for the CDR3: TGTGCCAGCAGCCAAGACGAGCAGGGAGTGGTTGAGCAGTACTTC.

V is TRBV10-3 and J is TRBJ2-7; 10 bases are a match to TRBD1. Trimming took 2 bases from V and 6 from J; bases not matched to a gene: 10. The CDR3 contains 16 residues. Looked up from germline, CDR1 is ENHRY and CDR2 is SYGVKD. The CDR3 is CAISENLGTGACEQYF. CDR3 coding DNA: TGTGCCATCAGTGAGAATCTGGGGACAGGGGCATGCGAGCAGTACTTC.

This rearrangement joins TRBV18 to TRBJ1-1; unclear D gene. The germline V gene has CDR1 KGHSH and CDR2 LQKENI. Deletions cut 11 bases from V and 0 bases from J, with 13 bases between. This CDR3 has 13 amino acids. The CDR3 nucleotides read TGTGCCCAGAGAGCATCATTGAACACTGAAGCTTTCTTT. Protein: CAQRASLNTEAFF.

The chain uses TRBV27 and TRBJ1-1; no clear D. The CDR3 length is 13 residues. V lost 5 bases and J 0 bases, leaving 7 bases between the germline ends. Germline V gene lookup returns CDR1 MNHEY and CDR2 SMNVEV (reference sequence). The CDR3 DNA is TGTGCCAGCAGTCCGTGGATGAACACTGAAGCTTTCTTT. Amino acids: CASSPWMNTEAFF.

The CDR3 here is CASSYFGTSGDNTDTQYF. Here the CDR3 DNA reads TGTGCCAGCAGTTACTTTGGGACTAGCGGGGACAACACAGATACGCAGTATTTT. The rearrangement uses TRBV6-2 or TRBV6-3 and TRBJ2-3; TRBD2 agrees at 13 bases. Losses at the gene ends were 1 base for V and 2 bases for J; bases not matched to a gene: 6. Germline V gene data show CDR1 as MNHEY and CDR2 as SVGEGT. The CDR3 is 18 amino acids.

This clone was detected only once. J is TRBJ2-3 and V is TRBV5-1; tentatively, D is TRBD2 (5 bases). The CDR3 runs to 13 residues. Per germline, CDR1 SGHRS and CDR2 YFSETQ. V gave up 3 bases and J gave up 5 bases, with 10 bases separating them. DNA for the CDR3: TGCGCCAGCAGCTGGGATCGGGGAGATACGCAGTATTTT. Encoded protein: CASSWDRGDTQYF.

A few counts support this clone. The rearrangement links TRBV7-2 to TRBJ1-5; no firm D call. This CDR3 has 14 residues. Trimming stripped 8 bases from V and 5 bases from J, with 16 bases between. Germline CDR1 is SGHTA and CDR2 is FQGNSA. Written as DNA, the CDR3 is TGTGCCAGCGGGCTGACGCGTCTAGATCAGCCCCAGCATTTT. Translated, it gives CASGLTRLDQPQHF.

The chain couples TRBV7-6 to TRBJ1-6; D may be TRBD1 (6 bases). Germline V CDR1 and CDR2: SGHVS, FNYEAQ. V shed 1 base and J shed 5 bases, with 9 bases lying between them. The CDR3 is made up of 15 amino acids. The CDR3 loop is CASSLVDRNNSPLHF. CDR3 coding DNA: TGTGCCAGCAGCTTAGTAGACAGGAATAATTCACCCCTCCACTTT.

This chain uses TRBV5-1 with TRBJ2-5; TRBD2 is a possible D gene (6 bases). Deletions cut 4 bases from V and 0 bases from J, with 16 bases between. This CDR3 comprises 16 residues. CDR1 is SGHRS, CDR2 YFSETQ, per germline. Here the CDR3 reads CASSLPIRTNQETQYF. The CDR3 DNA follows: TGCGCCAGCAGCCTGCCGATAAGGACTAACCAAGAGACCCAGTACTTC.

This clone was counted only a few times. This chain connects TRBV5-6 to TRBJ2-7, with 9 bases lining up with TRBD2. The CDR3 sequence is 16 residues long. From germline, CDR1 is SGHDT and CDR2 YYEEEE. Unmatched junction bases numbered 8, after V lost 1 base and J lost 3 bases. The CDR3 here is CASSLFSGGGSYEQYF. CDR3 bases: TGTGCCAGCAGCTTGTTTAGCGGGGGAGGTAGCTACGAGCAGTACTTC.

The J gene is TRBJ1-2, the V gene TRBV6-9, with a weak D call TRBD1 (6 bases). V was shortened by 4 bases and J by 7 bases, with 10 bases between the two germline ends. The germline V gene has CDR1 MNHGY and CDR2 SVAAGI. This CDR3 comprises 12 residues. The chain's CDR3 is CASSSTGSGYTF. CDR3 nucleotide sequence: TGTGCCAGCAGTTCTACAGGGAGTGGCTACACCTTC.

The chain uses TRBV7-9 and TRBJ1-6; 9 nucleotides agree with TRBD1. CDR1 and CDR2 (germline): SEHNR, FQNEAQ (reference sequence). V was clipped by 6 bases and J by 5 bases; unmatched bases: 5. This CDR3 comprises 15 residues. The CDR3 DNA reads as TGTGCCAGCAGACCCGACAGGGGGAATAATTCACCCCTCCACTTT. It translates to CASRPDRGNNSPLHF.

This chain links TRBV3-1 (or the pseudogene TRBV3-2) with TRBJ1-6; D might be TRBD1 (5 bases). The germline V gene has CDR1 LGHDT and CDR2 YNNKEL (reference sequence). V lost 1 base and J 0 bases, leaving 10 bases between the germline ends. There are 17 residues in the CDR3. In DNA, the CDR3 is TGTGCCAGCAGCCAAGCCGCCCAGGGCTCCTATAATTCACCCCTCCACTTT. This sequence encodes CASSQAAQGSYNSPLHF.

The rearrangement links TRBV18 to TRBJ1-4, with D possibly matching TRBD1 (6 bases). In germline, CDR1 is KGHSH, CDR2 LQKENI. With 4 bases removed from V and 8 bases from J, the gap between germline ends came to 14 bases. The CDR3 covers 14 residues. The CDR3 region is CASSLRGAEEKLFF. CDR3 coding DNA: TGTGCCAGCTCACTAAGGGGGGCCGAGGAAAAACTGTTTTTT.

Here the CDR3 reads CSVDTTGSGGYTF. The CDR3, as DNA: TGCAGCGTTGACACGACAGGGTCGGGGGGCTACACCTTC. V usage is TRBV29-1 and J usage is TRBJ1-2, with 7 bases identical to TRBD1. This CDR3 contains 13 residues. Germline V lookup: CDR1 SQVTM, CDR2 ANQGSEA. V shed 3 bases, J shed 8 bases, and the junction held 9 bases outside the gene matches.

In its sample, this clone was seen a few times. V and J are TRBV9 and TRBJ2-1, with 7 bases identical to TRBD1. The CDR3 has 14 residues. V lost 6 bases to trimming and J lost 7 bases; unmatched junction nucleotides: 10. Per germline, CDR1 SGDLS and CDR2 YYNGEE. The CDR3 reads CASKSRTGGNEQFF. CDR3 sequence (DNA): TGTGCCAGCAAGTCAAGGACAGGCGGGAATGAGCAGTTCTTC.

Only a few counts were recorded for this clone. CDR3 DNA sequence: TGTGCTAGTGGTGAGGGCAGTCGAGAGACCCAGTACTTC. This encodes CASGEGSRETQYF. The chain links TRBV12-5 to TRBJ2-5; D may be TRBD2 (5 bases). Trimming removed 5 bases from V and 4 bases from J, with 11 bases in between. This CDR3 has 13 residues. The germline V gene encodes CDR1 LGHNT and CDR2 FRNRAP. The whole variable domain, remainder taken from reference TRBV12-5 and TRBJ2-5, is DARVTQTPRHKVTEMGQEVTMRCQPILGHNTVFWYRQTMMQGLELLAYFRNRAPLDDSGMPKDRFSAEMPDATLATLKIQPSEPRDSAVYFCASGEGSRETQYFGPGTRLLVL.

This chain connects TRBV5-8 to TRBJ1-5, with D hard to call. Germline assignment: CDR1 SGHTS and CDR2 YDEGEE. Between the trimmed V and J ends, which lost 4 bases and 2 bases, there was a span of 16 bases. The CDR3 is made up of 16 amino acids. CDR3 amino acids: CASSPLSSGGNQPQHF. The CDR3 bases are TGTGCCAGCAGCCCCCTTTCTTCAGGTGGCAATCAGCCCCAGCATTTT.

The chain links TRBV6-1 to TRBJ2-2; no firm D call. Germline CDR1 MNHNS, CDR2 SASEGT. V gave up 1 base and J gave up 7 bases, with 10 bases separating them. The CDR3 has 14 amino acids. The CDR3 reads CASSEVYSRGELFF. CDR3 coding DNA: TGTGCCAGCAGTGAAGTTTACTCTCGCGGGGAGCTGTTTTTT.

The genes are TRBV7-2 and TRBJ1-2; D remains unclear. The CDR3 spans 14 residues. The germline gives CDR1 SGHTA, CDR2 FQGNSA. Trimming took 5 bases from V and 4 from J, leaving 14 bases between them. The CDR3 nucleotides are TGTGCCAGCAGCGTCCGGGAGGTCGCCTATGGCTACACCTTC. It specifies CASSVREVAYGYTF.

The CDR3 DNA reads as TGCGCCAGCAGCTGGGCAAATTCAAACACTGAAGCTTTCTTT. Translated: CASSWANSNTEAFF. The chain combines TRBV5-1 with TRBJ1-1; D gene uncertain. The V gene lost 3 bases and the J gene lost 2 bases, with 11 bases spanning the gap. Germline CDR1 and CDR2: SGHRS and YFSETQ. CDR3 size: 14 residues.

V is TRBV2 and J is TRBJ1-6; D call uncertain. The V end was cut by 6 bases, the J end by 13 bases, with 19 bases between. Germline V gene sequence: CDR1 SNHLY, CDR2 FYNNEI. This CDR3 region has 14 residues. The CDR3 DNA reads TGTGCCAGCAGCCCCCGCCAGGCCGGGGTTCCCCTCCACTTT. Translation gives CASSPRQAGVPLHF.

The chain links TRBV19 to TRBJ1-3; D unresolved. Germline V gives CDR1 LNHDA, CDR2 SQIVND (reference sequence). Trimming shortened V by 1 base and J by 0 bases, and 10 bases separated the two germline ends. This CDR3 is built from 16 residues. The CDR3 sequence: CASSIVSGISGNTIYF. DNA for the CDR3: TGTGCCAGTAGTATAGTATCGGGAATCTCTGGAAACACCATATATTTT.